The present entry profiles one TCR beta chain with its context. No cognate antigen has been identified for it. Nothing much larger sits one base from this clone, and base qualities are not available. The sample belongs to a study of control samples from healthy donors and cancer patients (dated by TCRdb to 2018 to 2021). The library was produced with the immunoSEQ multiplex PCR assay. TCRdb limited this immuneACCESS table to in-frame rearrangements with V and J called. A share of clones is missing; checked studies link under half to unresolved V genes, and the rest is unexplained. This sample comprises 120,000 or so clones, over 80% of them detected only once. Around 0.52% of the sample is taken by the ten largest. From V the trimming removes 4 bases and from J it removes 1 base, while the gene matches leave 7 bases of the junction unaccounted for. CDR1 SEHNR and CDR2 FQNEAQ were looked up in the germline V gene (reference sequence). The CDR3 measures 16 amino acids from cysteine to phenylalanine. The only DNA kept is the CDR3, 48 bases in frame from the first base.

The origin of this receptor is an elderly man with head and neck cancer. Sample: PBMCs. This chain joins TRBV7-9 to TRBJ1-2, and TRBD1 aligns with 9 junction nucleotides. CDR3 loop: CASSSGTGQFNYGYTF. The DNA sequence is as follows: TGTGCCAGCAGCTCCGGGACAGGGCAATTTAACTATGGCTACACCTTC.